One and the same sample provided the 27 T cell receptor beta chains below, sequenced in a study of T cell changes during pregnancy in multiple sclerosis. Sequencing was performed with immunoSEQ multiplex PCR; in TCRdb, only in-frame clones are kept and a portion is missing. The data contain around 110,000 clones, about 90% of them singletons. The sequenced sample was peripheral blood, obtained in the third trimester of pregnancy. The source is a female donor with multiple sclerosis, enrolled in a pregnancy study.

V usage is TRBV25-1 and J usage is TRBJ2-7, with TRBD1 identical over 8 bases. Germline V gene data show CDR1 as MGHDK and CDR2 as SYGVNS. The CDR3 extends over 14 amino acids. V shed 6 bases, J shed 1 base, and the junction held 5 bases outside the gene matches. The DNA for the CDR3 is TGTGCCAGCAGAAAAGGGACAGGATCCTACGAGCAGTACTTC. Translating it yields CASRKGTGSYEQYF.

The chain recombines TRBV19 with TRBJ1-1, with TRBD1 matching 10 bases. V lost 4 bases and J lost 1; bases outside the gene matches: 6. From germline, CDR1 is LNHDA and CDR2 SQIVND (reference sequence). This CDR3 is built from 16 residues. In DNA, the CDR3 is TGTGCCAGTAGTAGTCGACAGGGGGCTCCGAACACTGAAGCTTTCTTT. This gives the protein CASSSRQGAPNTEAFF.

This chain uses TRBV16 with TRBJ2-5, with TRBD1 as a possible D gene (5 bases). Germline-derived CDR1 and CDR2 are KGHSY and FQNENV. The V end was cut by 0 bases, the J end by 5 bases, with 10 bases between. This CDR3 comprises 14 residues. The CDR3 nucleotides read TGTGCCAGCAGCCAATCGGGGCGGAAGGAGACCCAGTACTTC. It specifies CASSQSGRKETQYF.

This clone was recorded once. The rearrangement joins TRBV28 to TRBJ2-3; 7 bases line up with TRBD1. Germline values: CDR1 MDHEN, CDR2 SYDVKM. With 6 bases clipped from V and 4 bases from J, the junction kept 16 bases outside the gene matches. There are 17 residues in the CDR3. The CDR3 sequence: CASRRDSRGVEADTQYF. The CDR3 DNA reads TGTGCCAGCAGACGGGACAGTAGGGGAGTCGAGGCAGATACGCAGTATTTT.

This chain joins TRBV5-8 and TRBJ2-7, with 8 bases fitting TRBD2. Trimming cost V 1 base and J 1 base; bases outside gene matches: 7. The CDR3 is made up of 16 amino acids. Per the germline V gene, CDR1 is SGHTS and CDR2 is YDEGEE. The CDR3 DNA reads TGTGCCAGCAGCTTGACAGGCGGGAGGAAATCCTACGAGCAGTACTTC. It is translated as CASSLTGGRKSYEQYF.

This chain joins TRBV12-5 and TRBJ2-5, with D possibly matching TRBD2 (7 bases). CDR3 length equals 14 residues. Deletions cut 3 bases from V and 4 bases from J, with 12 bases between. Germline V gene data show CDR1 as LGHNT and CDR2 as FRNRAP. Written as DNA, the CDR3 is TGTGCTAGTGGTTTCGGGGGGCTAGGAGAGACCCAGTACTTC. Translating gives CASGFGGLGETQYF.

The chain combines TRBV2 with TRBJ2-2; D possibly corresponds to TRBD1 (5 bases). This CDR3 region has 13 residues. In germline, CDR1 is SNHLY, CDR2 FYNNEI. V gave up 7 bases and J gave up 1 base, with 7 bases separating them. The CDR3 sequence is CASKQENTGELFF. The CDR3 nucleotides are TGTGCCAGCAAACAGGAGAACACCGGGGAGCTGTTTTTT. The full variable domain, with the rest looked up from reference TRBV2 and TRBJ2-2, is EPEVTQTPSHQVTQMGQEVILRCVPISNHLYFYWYRQILGQKVEFLVSFYNNEISEKSEIFDDQFSVERPDGSNFTLKIRSTKLEDSAMYFCASKQENTGELFFGEGSRLTVL.

The rearrangement joins TRBV9 to TRBJ2-1; maybe TRBD1 (5 bases). CDR1 and CDR2 (germline): SGDLS, YYNGEE. The CDR3 length is 13 residues. V lost 4 bases, J lost 6 bases, and 11 bases lay in between. CDR3 amino acids: CASSPGGANEQFF. As DNA, the CDR3 is TGTGCCAGCAGCCCGGGTGGGGCCAATGAGCAGTTCTTC.

The chain uses TRBV5-6 and TRBJ2-1, with TRBD2 matching over 12 bases. Unmatched junction bases numbered 4, after V lost 4 bases and J lost 5 bases. The CDR3 runs 15 residues. The germline gives CDR1 SGHDT, CDR2 YYEEEE. For the CDR3, the DNA is TGTGCCAGCAGCAAGGGACTAGCGGGCAACAATGAGCAGTTCTTC. This translates into CASSKGLAGNNEQFF.

This chain links TRBV19 with TRBJ1-5, with TRBD1 matching over 9 bases. Germline assignment: CDR1 LNHDA and CDR2 SQIVND (reference sequence). V lost 4 bases to trimming and J lost 0 bases; unmatched junction nucleotides: 4. The CDR3 spans 16 residues. The CDR3, as DNA: TGTGCCAGTAGTACGGACAGGGGCTATAGCAATCAGCCCCAGCATTTT. Amino acid sequence: CASSTDRGYSNQPQHF.

The rearrangement links TRBV19 to TRBJ2-2; D gene unclear. V lost 5 bases to trimming and J lost 5 bases, with 6 bases between them. This CDR3 has 12 amino acids. Germline CDR1 and CDR2: LNHDA and SQIVND (reference sequence). The CDR3 sequence is CASSRETGELFF. Here the CDR3 DNA reads TGTGCCAGTAGTCGCGAGACCGGGGAGCTGTTTTTT.

This rearrangement joins TRBV12-5 to TRBJ1-2; D is unresolved. Germline CDR1 LGHNT, CDR2 FRNRAP. Trimming stripped 5 bases from V and 4 bases from J, with 14 bases between. The CDR3 extends over 14 amino acids. CDR3 DNA: TGTGCTAGTGGTCCCCGGGGAGCAACCTATGGCTACACCTTC. It is translated as CASGPRGATYGYTF.

This chain links TRBV19 with TRBJ2-4; 11 nucleotides match TRBD1. This CDR3 has 15 amino acids. The V gene's germline CDR1 is LNHDA and CDR2 SQIVND (reference sequence). Trimming at V came to 1 base and at J to 9 bases, leaving 5 bases not matched to a gene. CDR3 sequence (DNA): TGTGCCAGTAGTATAGGTGGACAGGGGGCAGGCATTCAGTACTTC. It specifies CASSIGGQGAGIQYF.

CDR3 loop: CASSQRDAGVANTQYF. CDR3 coding DNA: TGTGCCAGCAGCCAAAGAGATGCGGGAGTCGCGAATACGCAGTATTTT. The V and J genes are TRBV14 and TRBJ2-3; 7 bases match TRBD2. The CDR3 runs 16 residues. Per the germline V gene, CDR1 is SGHDN and CDR2 is FVKESK. Germline trimming cut 2 bases from V and 7 bases from J; bases unmatched to any gene: 12. Using reference TRBV14 and TRBJ2-3 for the parts outside the CDR3, the full variable domain is EAGVTQFPSHSVIEKGQTVTLRCDPISGHDNLYWYRRVMGKEIKFLLHFVKESKQDESGMPNNRFLAERTGGTYSTLKVQPAELEDSGVYFCASSQRDAGVANTQYFGPGTRLTVL.

The chain carries TRBV9 and TRBJ2-3; tentatively, D is TRBD2 (5 bases). The CDR3 extends over 15 amino acids. CDR1 SGDLS and CDR2 YYNGEE come from the germline V gene. Trimming stripped 10 bases from V and 2 bases from J, with 20 bases between. The CDR3 bases are TGTGCCGGGCCTTCCTCTAGCTTGCTCACAGATACGCAGTATTTT. It is translated as CAGPSSSLLTDTQYF.

The rearrangement uses TRBV30 and TRBJ1-5, with unresolved D. Trimming left V 1 base short and J 4 bases short, with 17 bases between. Per the germline V gene, CDR1 is GTSNPN and CDR2 is SVGIG (reference sequence). This CDR3 is built from 16 residues. The DNA for the CDR3 is TGTGCCTGGAGTGGGGGAAACCCAGGAGGTAATCAGCCCCAGCATTTT. It translates to CAWSGGNPGGNQPQHF. Full variable domain (remainder filled in from reference TRBV30 and TRBJ1-5): SQTIHQWPATLVQPVGSPLSLECTVEGTSNPNLYWYRQAAGRGLQLLFYSVGIGQISSEVPQNLSASRPQDRQFILSSKKLLLSDSGFYLCAWSGGNPGGNQPQHFGDGTRLSIL.

V gene TRBV5-6 combines with J gene TRBJ2-7; no clear D. The V and J ends lost 0 bases and 7 bases respectively, with 20 bases between them. This CDR3 spans 16 amino acids. Germline CDR1 SGHDT, CDR2 YYEEEE. The CDR3 protein is CASSLVKRPIVGEQYF. The CDR3, as DNA: TGTGCCAGCAGCTTGGTAAAACGGCCCATCGTCGGGGAGCAGTACTTC.

V and J are TRBV29-1 and TRBJ2-7; the D gene is possibly TRBD1 (5 bases). Trimming cost V 5 bases and J 2 bases, with 16 bases left between them. The CDR3 runs to 14 residues. Germline values: CDR1 SQVTM, CDR2 ANQGSEA. In DNA, the CDR3 is TGCAGCGTTTTGGAAAACAGGTTACCCTACGAGCAGTACTTC. This gives the protein CSVLENRLPYEQYF.

V gene TRBV5-6 combines with J gene TRBJ2-1; TRBD1 matches 7 bases. CDR1 SGHDT and CDR2 YYEEEE come from the germline V gene. The trim removed 4 bases at V and 14 bases at J, leaving 18 bases unmatched. This CDR3 is 15 amino acids long. The chain's CDR3 is CASSPRGLSLPMKFF. The CDR3 region has the DNA TGTGCCAGCAGCCCGAGGGGGCTGTCTTTACCCATGAAGTTCTTC.

The chain uses TRBV7-8 and TRBJ2-4; 13 nucleotides align to TRBD2. CDR3 length: 15 residues. V trimming: 5 bases; J trimming: 6 bases; junction bases outside the gene matches: 4. Germline values: CDR1 SGHVS, CDR2 FQNEAQ. The DNA for the CDR3 is TGTGCCAGCAGCAAACTAGCGGGAGGGCCAAACATTCAGTACTTC. Translated: CASSKLAGGPNIQYF. Complete variable domain (other parts from reference TRBV7-8 and TRBJ2-4): GAGVSQSPRYKVAKRGQDVALRCDPISGHVSLFWYQQALGQGPEFLTYFQNEAQLDKSGLPSDRFFAERPEGSVSTLKIQRTQQEDSAVYLCASSKLAGGPNIQYFGAGTRLSVL.

In DNA, the CDR3 is TGTGCCAGCAGCTTGAGCGGACTTAGCAATCAGCCCCAGCATTTT. This sequence encodes CASSLSGLSNQPQHF. The V call is TRBV5-5, the J call TRBJ1-5; D is unresolved. CDR3 size: 15 residues. In germline, CDR1 is SGHKS, CDR2 YYEKEE (reference sequence). V lost 1 base, J lost 0 bases, and 8 bases lay in between. The full variable domain, rest sourced from reference TRBV5-5 and TRBJ1-5, is DAGVTQSPTHLIKTRGQQVTLRCSPISGHKSVSWYQQVLGQGPQFIFQYYEKEERGRGNFPDRFSARQFPNYSSELNVNALLLGDSALYLCASSLSGLSNQPQHFGDGTRLSIL.

The gene calls are TRBV11-3 and TRBJ2-3, with a weak D call TRBD2 (6 bases). The V gene's germline CDR1 is SGHNT and CDR2 YENEEA. V lost 1 base and J 1 base, leaving 12 bases between the germline ends. The CDR3 runs 16 residues. Written as DNA, the CDR3 is TGTGCCAGCAGCTTAGGAGGGACGGGGGGCACAGATACGCAGTATTTT. This encodes CASSLGGTGGTDTQYF.

The genes are TRBV30 and TRBJ2-5; TRBD1 aligns across 8 bases. CDR1 is GTSNPN, CDR2 SVGIG, per germline (reference sequence). The CDR3 is 13 amino acids. Trimming removed 1 base from V and 5 bases from J; junction bases left unmatched: 3. The CDR3 DNA is TGTGCCTGGAGTGCGGACAGGGTGGAGACCCAGTACTTC. Translated: CAWSADRVETQYF.

The V call is TRBV11-2, the J call TRBJ1-1; D is perhaps TRBD1 (5 bases). The V gene lost 1 base and the J gene lost 1 base, with 7 bases spanning the gap. This CDR3 has 14 residues. From germline, CDR1 is SGHAT and CDR2 FQNNGV. CDR3 in DNA: TGTGCCAGCAGCTTAGGGGGCAGGAACACTGAAGCTTTCTTT. It is translated as CASSLGGRNTEAFF. Supplemented by reference TRBV11-2 and TRBJ1-1, the full variable domain reads EAGVAQSPRYKIIEKRQSVAFWCNPISGHATLYWYQQILGQGPKLLIQFQNNGVVDDSQLPKDRFSAERLKGVDSTLKIQPAKLEDSAVYLCASSLGGRNTEAFFGQGTRLTVV.

The V gene is TRBV9, the J gene TRBJ2-5, with 7 nucleotides matching TRBD1. Trimming cost V 3 bases and J 5 bases; bases outside gene matches: 7. Germline-derived CDR1 and CDR2 are SGDLS and YYNGEE. There are 14 residues in the CDR3. CDR3 nucleotides: TGTGCCAGCAGCGGAGGGACAGCCGGGGAGACCCAGTACTTC. Encoded protein: CASSGGTAGETQYF. Full variable domain (remainder filled in from reference TRBV9 and TRBJ2-5): DSGVTQTPKHLITATGQRVTLRCSPRSGDLSVYWYQQSLDQGLQFLIQYYNGEERAKGNILERFSAQQFPDLHSELNLSSLELGDSALYFCASSGGTAGETQYFGPGTRLLVL.

The chain has TRBV30 and TRBJ1-6; no clear D gene. CDR1 and CDR2 (germline): GTSNPN, SVGIG (reference sequence). This CDR3 has 14 amino acids. Trimming removed 2 bases from V and 2 bases from J, with 7 bases in between. The CDR3 region has the DNA TGTGCCTGGAGTCTAACTACCTATAATTCACCCCTCCACTTT. Translation gives CAWSLTTYNSPLHF.

V gene TRBV19 combines with J gene TRBJ1-2, with 7 bases identical to TRBD1. The CDR3 consists of 15 residues. In germline, CDR1 is LNHDA, CDR2 SQIVND (reference sequence). V shed 5 bases and J 4 bases; nucleotides not matched to a gene: 10. The CDR3 DNA reads TGTGCCAGTAGTGTAAGACAGGGAATCGGCTATGGCTACACCTTC. This sequence encodes CASSVRQGIGYGYTF.